The rows below give T cell receptor beta chains drawn from one sample of a study of cytomegalovirus exposure and HLA in healthy donors. The assay was immunoSEQ multiplex PCR, and TCRdb's table has in-frame clones only and misses some. This table holds roughly 120,000 clones, 70% to 90% found once. The sample consisted of PBMCs. These receptors were collected from a woman in her twenties or thirties in good health and CMV-seronegative. Each CDR3 is given with its conserved first and last residue. Fields, in order: D gene, V gene, clone size, J gene, CDR3 DNA, CDR3 protein. D genes are given only for firm matches. Size tells how often a clone was seen (once, few, many) or the class of an expanded clone, and some rows leave it out.

.	TRBV7-9	.	TRBJ1-4	TGTGCCAGCAGCTCCCTTGGGTCGGGGGAAAAACTGTTTTTT	CASSSLGSGEKLFF
.	TRBV5-1	.	TRBJ1-4	TGCGCCAGCAGCTTGGGTATACAGGGATTGTCAACTAATGAAAAACTGTTTTTT	CASSLGIQGLSTNEKLFF
TRBD2	TRBV5-1	.	TRBJ2-3	TGCGCCAGCAGCGACGGGACTAGCAGGATAGATACGCAGTATTTT	CASSDGTSRIDTQYF
.	TRBV13	.	TRBJ2-7	TGTGCCAGCAGCTCAAGTACTGAGCAGTACTTC	CASSSSTEQYF
TRBD1	TRBV10-2	.	TRBJ1-2	TGCGCCAGCAGTGAGTCAACAGGGGGCTCTAACTATGGCTACACCTTC	CASSESTGGSNYGYTF
TRBD2	TRBV19	few	TRBJ2-1	TGTGCCAGTAGTACCCAGGCGGGGGGGCGTCAAAATGAGCAGTTCTTC	CASSTQAGGRQNEQFF
.	TRBV21-1	.	TRBJ2-3	TGTGCCAGCAGCAAGGGGACAGGCTCAAGGGATACGCAGTATTTT	CASSKGTGSRDTQYF
TRBD2	TRBV5-6	once	TRBJ2-3	TGTGCCAGCAGCTTCGCGACTAGCGGATACACAGATACGCAGTATTTT	CASSFATSGYTDTQYF
.	TRBV4-3	.	TRBJ1-1	TGCGCCAGCAGCCGACTATCCGACACTGAAGCTTTCTTT	CASSRLSDTEAFF
.	TRBV18	once	TRBJ2-7	TGTGCCAGCTCACCAGACCAGGGCGCACAAAGCTCCTACGAGCAGTACTTC	CASSPDQGAQSSYEQYF
TRBD2	TRBV18	.	TRBJ2-3	TGTGCCAGCTCACCTCTAGCGGGGGGCCAAGATACGCAGTATTTT	CASSPLAGGQDTQYF
.	TRBV6-5	once	TRBJ1-1	TGTGCCAGCAGTTACTTCCTGTCCCGTGAAGCTTTCTTT	CASSYFLSREAFF
TRBD2	TRBV7-3	.	TRBJ2-2	TGTGCCAGCAGCTTAAATCTTGGGACTAGCGGTAACACCGGGGAGCTGTTTTTT	CASSLNLGTSGNTGELFF
TRBD1	TRBV7-9	.	TRBJ1-1	TGTGCCAGCAGCCCGACAGGGGGAATCACTGAAGCTTTCTTT	CASSPTGGITEAFF
.	TRBV6-5	.	TRBJ2-5	TGTGCCAGCAGTTCTTTACTCAGGCGCCAAGAGACCCAGTACTTC	CASSSLLRRQETQYF
TRBD2	TRBV7-2	.	TRBJ2-1	TGTGCCAGCAGCTCTATGAGAGGACTAGCGGGGGGGCACAATGAGCAGTTCTTC	CASSSMRGLAGGHNEQFF
TRBD2	TRBV11-2	once	TRBJ2-2	TGTGCCAGCAGCTTAGGCGGGGGGCTTAAGCTGTTTTTT	CASSLGGGLKLFF
TRBD2	TRBV7-2	.	TRBJ2-1	TGTGCCAGCAGCCCTAGTCCAGCGGGGGGCTCAAGCAATGAGCAGTTCTTC	CASSPSPAGGSSNEQFF
TRBD1	TRBV19	.	TRBJ1-2	TGTGCCAGTAGTGAGACAGGGGTATATGGCTACACCTTC	CASSETGVYGYTF
TRBD2	TRBV7-9	.	TRBJ2-7	TGTGCCAGCAGCCTCCATAGCGGGGGGGCTGTCGAGCAGTACTTC	CASSLHSGGAVEQYF
TRBD1	TRBV5-1	.	TRBJ1-2	TGCGCCAGCAGCCCGCGCCGGACAGGGAACTATGGCTACACCTTC	CASSPRRTGNYGYTF
.	TRBV23-1	.	TRBJ1-2	TGCGCCAGCAGTCAATCGTTGATGGGGACTATAATTTGTGGCTACACCTTC	CASSQSLMGTIICGYTF
.	TRBV30	.	TRBJ1-6	TGTGCCTTTCCTACAGGGATTCGCGGATCACCCCTCCACTTT	CAFPTGIRGSPLHF
.	TRBV18	.	TRBJ2-5	TGTGCCAGCATGGGGGGGACATTCCAAGAGACCCAGTACTTC	CASMGGTFQETQYF
TRBD1	TRBV2	once	TRBJ2-7	TGTGCCAGCAGAGGACAGGAGTTTAACTACGAGCAGTACTTC	CASRGQEFNYEQYF
TRBD2	TRBV2	.	TRBJ2-1	TGTGCCAGCAGTGAAAGACTAGCGGGGAGGAATGAGCAGTTCTTC	CASSERLAGRNEQFF
TRBD1	TRBV9	.	TRBJ1-1	TGTGCCAGCAGCCAAGGGACAGGGGGGTCGGCTTTCTTT	CASSQGTGGSAFF
.	TRBV14	.	TRBJ1-6	TGTGCCAGCAGTGATATGCGCGACAGATTTTCACCCCTCCACTTT	CASSDMRDRFSPLHF
.	TRBV4-2	once	TRBJ2-1	TGTGCCAGCAGCCAAGTCGAGAACTCCTACAATGAGCAGTTCTTC	CASSQVENSYNEQFF
.	TRBV5-1	.	TRBJ1-2	TGCGCCAGCAGCTTGGCGTTAGGGGCCAAGGATGGCTACACCTTC	CASSLALGAKDGYTF
.	TRBV5-4	once	TRBJ2-5	TGTGCCAGCAGCTCGATGGGCAGGGGCCCGGAGACCCAGTACTTC	CASSSMGRGPETQYF
TRBD1	TRBV6-5	.	TRBJ2-7	TGTGCCAGCAGGCTCCGACAGGGGGTTTCTTACGAGCAGTACTTC	CASRLRQGVSYEQYF
.	TRBV7-8	.	TRBJ1-6	TGTGCCAGCAGCTCCCAGGAGCGGGTAGATAATTCACCCCTCCACTTT	CASSSQERVDNSPLHF
TRBD2	TRBV6-4	few	TRBJ2-3	TGTGCCAGCAGTGCGGGACTAGCGGACACAGATACGCAGTATTTT	CASSAGLADTDTQYF
.	TRBV6-6	few	TRBJ2-7	TGTGCCAGCAGCCCAGCCCGACAGGGAGGCTACGAGCAGTACTTC	CASSPARQGGYEQYF
.	TRBV30	.	TRBJ1-1	TGTGCCTGGACCCAGGGTGGCACTGAAGCTTTCTTT	CAWTQGGTEAFF
.	TRBV7-6	.	TRBJ2-1	TGTGCCAGCAGCTTAGTGACCGGGGGGCCTTACAATGAGCAGTTCTTC	CASSLVTGGPYNEQFF
TRBD2	TRBV6-5	.	TRBJ2-1	TGTGCCAGCGTGGGGAACGGGGGGGCCCCTAATGAGCAGTTCTTC	CASVGNGGAPNEQFF
TRBD2	TRBV11-2	once	TRBJ2-3	TGTGCCAGCAGCTTACTCGGACTAGCGGGGGCCACGGATACGCAGTATTTT	CASSLLGLAGATDTQYF
.	TRBV19	few	TRBJ1-6	TGTGCCAGTACCACGGGGCAGGGGAGCTCCTATAATTCACCCCTCCACTTT	CASTTGQGSSYNSPLHF
.	TRBV6-5	.	TRBJ1-4	TGTGCCAGCAAGATCAGGGGTGACGAAAAACTGTTTTTT	CASKIRGDEKLFF
TRBD1	TRBV6-6	.	TRBJ2-3	TGTGCCAGCAACAGTGGAACAGGGGGCACAGATACGCAGTATTTT	CASNSGTGGTDTQYF